These 25 T cell receptor beta chains were sequenced from one sample in a study of T cell changes during pregnancy in multiple sclerosis. Profiled with immunoSEQ multiplex PCR; TCRdb holds only in-frame clones, not every one. The top ten clones hold over 3% of a sample with tens of thousands of clones, about nine tenths of them seen once. This sample comprised peripheral blood, obtained in the first trimester of pregnancy. The receptors come from a female donor in good health, enrolled as a control in a pregnancy study.

This chain uses TRBV7-9 with TRBJ2-1; 7 nucleotides agree with TRBD1. The germline gives CDR1 SEHNR, CDR2 FQNEAQ (reference sequence). V shed 2 bases, J shed 4 bases, and the junction held 5 bases outside the gene matches. The CDR3 is 15 residues long. CDR3 loop: CASSLFTGQYNEQFF. The CDR3 nucleotides are TGTGCCAGCAGCTTATTCACGGGACAGTACAATGAGCAGTTCTTC.

The chain has TRBV29-1 and TRBJ1-4, with a weak D call TRBD1 (6 bases). The CDR3 runs to 13 residues. Trimming cost V 1 base and J 13 bases, with 16 bases left between them. The V gene's germline CDR1 is SQVTM and CDR2 ANQGSEA. In nucleotides, the CDR3 is TGCAGCGTTGAAGCCCCTGGGGGGGGGCGACTGTTTTTT. As protein: CSVEAPGGGRLFF.

The CDR3 DNA sequence: TGTGCCAGTAGAGGCACAGAATCCTACGAGCAGTACTTC. Encoded protein: CASRGTESYEQYF. This chain links TRBV19 with TRBJ2-7; no clear D gene. V shed 6 bases and J shed 1 base, with 10 bases lying between them. The CDR3 runs 13 residues. The germline CDR1 and CDR2 sequences are LNHDA and SQIVND (reference sequence). The full variable domain, its missing parts supplied by reference TRBV19 and TRBJ2-7, is DGGITQSPKYLFRKEGQNVTLSCEQNLNHDAMYWYRQDPGQGLRLIYYSQIVNDFQKGDIAEGYSVSREKKESFPLTVTSAQKNPTAFYLCASRGTESYEQYFGPGTRLTVT.

The chain employs TRBV10-3 and TRBJ2-3; D may be TRBD2 (6 bases). V lost 4 bases, J lost 0 bases, and 14 bases lay in between. The CDR3 sequence is 16 residues long. Germline CDR1 ENHRY, CDR2 SYGVKD. In DNA form, the CDR3 reads TGTGCCATCAGTGCAATAGCGGCCGTTAGCACAGATACGCAGTATTTT. This codes for CAISAIAAVSTDTQYF.

This sequence joins TRBV11-2 and TRBJ1-1; no reliable D call. The CDR3 is 14 amino acids. In germline, CDR1 is SGHAT, CDR2 FQNNGV. With 5 bases removed from V and 4 bases from J, the gap between germline ends came to 14 bases. CDR3 bases: TGTGCCAGCAGCCCAAGCGTGGGAGGCACTGAAGCTTTCTTT. Protein sequence: CASSPSVGGTEAFF.

This chain joins TRBV28 and TRBJ2-7; 8 nucleotides match TRBD1. Germline V CDR1 and CDR2: MDHEN, SYDVKM. This CDR3 is 14 amino acids long. After removal of 6 bases from V and 6 bases from J, the junction contained 10 bases not matched to a gene. CDR3 DNA: TGTGCCAGCAGAATCATGGACAGGGTGGGCGAGCAGTACTTC. Its translation: CASRIMDRVGEQYF.

The V and J genes are TRBV19 and TRBJ2-1; 9 nucleotides align to TRBD2. The CDR3 loop spans 17 amino acids. J lost 4 bases, V lost 5 bases, and 12 bases had no gene match. In germline, CDR1 is LNHDA, CDR2 SQIVND (reference sequence). CDR3 in amino acids: CASSHQPTSGPYNEQFF. For the CDR3, the DNA is TGTGCCAGTAGTCATCAACCGACTAGCGGACCTTACAATGAGCAGTTCTTC.

The chain carries TRBV5-1 and TRBJ2-2, with TRBD1 as a possible D gene (5 bases). The V gene's germline CDR1 is SGHRS and CDR2 YFSETQ. The CDR3 sequence is 16 residues long. The V end was cut by 4 bases, the J end by 7 bases, with 20 bases between. CDR3 sequence reads: CASSLHSAKGYGELFF. DNA for the CDR3: TGCGCCAGCAGCCTCCACAGCGCGAAGGGGTACGGGGAGCTGTTTTTT.

J is TRBJ1-3 and V is TRBV9, with 7 nucleotides matching TRBD1. The CDR3 contains 16 residues. After removal of 0 bases from V and 4 bases from J, the junction contained 7 bases not matched to a gene. Germline lookup yields CDR1 SGDLS and CDR2 YYNGEE. The CDR3 coding sequence is TGTGCCAGCAGCGTAGAGACAGGGCAGGGAGGAAACACCATATATTTT. This encodes CASSVETGQGGNTIYF.

This chain connects TRBV19 to TRBJ1-1; possibly TRBD1 for D (6 bases). The CDR3 runs 15 residues. V lost 5 bases and J lost 3, with 16 bases in between. The germline CDR1 and CDR2 sequences are LNHDA and SQIVND (reference sequence). CDR3 coding DNA: TGTGCCAGTAGTTCGATCCTAGGGGGGGACACTGAAGCTTTCTTT. Protein: CASSSILGGDTEAFF.

The V call is TRBV9, the J call TRBJ2-5, with TRBD2 identical over 13 bases. Germline CDR1 is SGDLS and CDR2 is YYNGEE. V shed 3 bases, J shed 1 base, and the junction held 0 bases outside the gene matches. This CDR3 region has 15 residues. The CDR3 here is CASSGTSGGQETQYF. CDR3 sequence (DNA): TGTGCCAGCAGCGGGACTAGCGGGGGCCAAGAGACCCAGTACTTC. The whole variable domain, filled in from reference TRBV9 and TRBJ2-5, reads DSGVTQTPKHLITATGQRVTLRCSPRSGDLSVYWYQQSLDQGLQFLIQYYNGEERAKGNILERFSAQQFPDLHSELNLSSLELGDSALYFCASSGTSGGQETQYFGPGTRLLVL.

CDR3 DNA sequence: TGTGCCAGCAGCGCGGGATGGGCGGATACGCAGTATTTT. Residues: CASSAGWADTQYF. The chain combines TRBV7-9 with TRBJ2-3; tentative D call: TRBD2 (6 bases). The CDR3 extends over 13 amino acids. CDR1 SEHNR and CDR2 FQNEAQ come from the germline V gene (reference sequence). Deletions cut 5 bases from V and 6 bases from J, with 12 bases between. The complete variable domain, with remaining parts taken from reference TRBV7-9 and TRBJ2-3, reads DTGVSQNPRHKITKRGQNVTFRCDPISEHNRLYWYRQTLGQGPEFLTYFQNEAQLEKSRLLSDRFSAERPKGSFSTLEIQRTEQGDSAMYLCASSAGWADTQYFGPGTRLTVL.

The sample holds a few counts of this clone. The J gene is TRBJ2-1, the V gene TRBV28; 13 bases fit TRBD2. This CDR3 region has 18 residues. With 3 bases clipped from V and 8 bases from J, the junction kept 13 bases outside the gene matches. The germline CDR1 and CDR2 sequences are MDHEN and SYDVKM. CDR3 bases: TGTGCCAGCAGTTTGGAGGCGCTAGGACTAGCGGGAGAGGATGAGCAGTTCTTC. The encoded protein is CASSLEALGLAGEDEQFF.

The chain recombines TRBV5-1 with TRBJ2-7; 7 bases are shared with TRBD1. The germline CDR1 and CDR2 sequences are SGHRS and YFSETQ. V trimming: 1 base; J trimming: 3 bases; junction bases outside the gene matches: 1. CDR3 size: 13 residues. CDR3 in DNA: TGCGCCAGCAGCTTGACAGGGGACTACGAGCAGTACTTC. It yields the protein CASSLTGDYEQYF.

This clone has more than one count but fewer than ten. The chain uses TRBV10-3 and TRBJ1-1; 10 bases line up with TRBD1. The CDR3 runs to 12 residues. V lost 11 bases, J lost 5 bases, and 5 bases stayed unmatched. Germline V lookup: CDR1 ENHRY, CDR2 SYGVKD. CDR3 in amino acids: CASGTGDTEAFF. The CDR3 DNA follows: TGTGCCTCAGGGACAGGGGATACTGAAGCTTTCTTT.

This chain connects TRBV5-1 to TRBJ2-2; D might be TRBD1 (6 bases). This CDR3 region has 15 residues. CDR1 SGHRS and CDR2 YFSETQ come from the germline V gene. V dropped 0 bases and J dropped 7 bases, with 13 bases sitting between them. CDR3 nucleotides: TGCGCCAGCAGCTTGGACCCCGACAGGCTCGGGGAGCTGTTTTTT. Translation gives CASSLDPDRLGELFF.

This clone was observed a handful of times. The V gene is TRBV7-9, the J gene TRBJ1-1, with D maybe TRBD1 (6 bases). The CDR3 totals 14 residues. Trimming shortened V by 5 bases and J by 5 bases, and 15 bases separated the two germline ends. Looked up from germline, CDR1 is SEHNR and CDR2 is FQNEAQ (reference sequence). The CDR3 coding sequence is TGTGCCAGCAGCGCCAGGGGCGGGGGGACTGAAGCTTTCTTT. Translating it yields CASSARGGGTEAFF.

This chain joins TRBV19 and TRBJ1-2, with 9 bases identical to TRBD1. CDR3 length equals 15 residues. Germline V gene lookup returns CDR1 LNHDA and CDR2 SQIVND (reference sequence). The J segment lost 7 bases and the V segment lost 5 bases, leaving 11 bases of the junction unmatched. In DNA form, the CDR3 reads TGTGCCAGTAGTTCCACTGGGACAGGGAACGGTGGCTACACCTTC. This translates into CASSSTGTGNGGYTF. The whole variable domain, remainder taken from reference TRBV19 and TRBJ1-2, is DGGITQSPKYLFRKEGQNVTLSCEQNLNHDAMYWYRQDPGQGLRLIYYSQIVNDFQKGDIAEGYSVSREKKESFPLTVTSAQKNPTAFYLCASSSTGTGNGGYTFGSGTRLTVV.

This chain joins TRBV5-3 and TRBJ2-1; no firm D call. TRBV5-3 is identified as an open reading frame with a role that is uncertain. The CDR3 runs 16 residues. V was cut by 4 bases and J by 6 bases, with 20 bases left in between. The CDR3 loop is CARSRRLAKSSNEQFF. The CDR3 region has the DNA TGTGCCAGAAGCCGAAGACTGGCTAAGTCGTCCAATGAGCAGTTCTTC.

The chain is built from TRBV19 and TRBJ1-5; D is unclear. Trimming took 3 bases from V and 0 from J, leaving 9 bases between them. Germline CDR1 reads LNHDA; CDR2 reads SQIVND (reference sequence). The CDR3 contains 15 residues. CDR3 nucleotides: TGTGCCAGTAGTATTATAAGCACTAGCAATCAGCCCCAGCATTTT. It yields the protein CASSIISTSNQPQHF. Together with reference TRBV19 and TRBJ1-5, the CDR3 gives the full variable domain: DGGITQSPKYLFRKEGQNVTLSCEQNLNHDAMYWYRQDPGQGLRLIYYSQIVNDFQKGDIAEGYSVSREKKESFPLTVTSAQKNPTAFYLCASSIISTSNQPQHFGDGTRLSIL.

The CDR3 region has the DNA TGCAGCGTTGGGGACACGAACTACGAGCAGTACTTC. Its protein is CSVGDTNYEQYF. The rearrangement links TRBV29-1 to TRBJ2-7; D may be TRBD1 (6 bases). V lost 4 bases and J 3 bases, leaving 10 bases between the germline ends. Per the germline V gene, CDR1 is SQVTM and CDR2 is ANQGSEA. The length of the CDR3 is 12 residues.

The V and J genes are TRBV7-9 and TRBJ1-3, with TRBD1 matching over 9 bases. V shed 5 bases and J 2 bases; nucleotides not matched to a gene: 7. CDR3 length: 16 residues. Germline CDR1 reads SEHNR; CDR2 reads FQNEAQ (reference sequence). CDR3: CASSLRDRDTGNTIYF. Written as DNA, the CDR3 is TGTGCCAGCAGCCTCCGGGACAGGGACACTGGAAACACCATATATTTT.

V usage is TRBV29-1 and J usage is TRBJ2-2, with D maybe TRBD1 (7 bases). CDR1 is SQVTM, CDR2 ANQGSEA, per germline. V was trimmed by 8 bases and J by 5 bases, leaving 18 bases between them. CDR3 size: 14 residues. This chain's CDR3 is CSFAVQGGTGELFF. In nucleotides, the CDR3 is TGCAGCTTCGCCGTCCAGGGGGGAACCGGGGAGCTGTTTTTT.

The chain has TRBV30 and TRBJ1-2; TRBD1 agrees at 7 bases. CDR1 GTSNPN and CDR2 SVGIG come from the germline V gene (reference sequence). V shed 1 base, J shed 5 bases, and the junction held 7 bases outside the gene matches. The CDR3 has 14 amino acids. The CDR3 is CAWSANRGGYGYTF. The DNA of the CDR3 is TGTGCCTGGAGTGCCAACAGGGGAGGATATGGCTACACCTTC. The whole variable domain, filled in from reference TRBV30 and TRBJ1-2, reads SQTIHQWPATLVQPVGSPLSLECTVEGTSNPNLYWYRQAAGRGLQLLFYSVGIGQISSEVPQNLSASRPQDRQFILSSKKLLLSDSGFYLCAWSANRGGYGYTFGSGTRLTVV.

The chain links TRBV7-2 to TRBJ2-3, with TRBD2 identical over 10 bases. Germline assignment: CDR1 SGHTA and CDR2 FQGNSA. The CDR3 totals 18 residues. The V gene end was trimmed by 6 bases and the J gene end by 0 bases; junction bases not matched to a gene: 12. CDR3 loop: CASSLRASGSHSTDTQYF. CDR3 nucleotides: TGTGCCAGCAGTCTAAGGGCTAGCGGGAGTCATAGCACAGATACGCAGTATTTT. The full variable domain, with the rest looked up from reference TRBV7-2 and TRBJ2-3, is GAGVSQSPSNKVTEKGKDVELRCDPISGHTALYWYRQSLGQGLEFLIYFQGNSAPDKSGLPSDRFSAERTGGSVSTLTIQRTQQEDSAVYLCASSLRASGSHSTDTQYFGPGTRLTVL.